This T cell receptor (beta chain) was observed in a study of identical twins. Germline assignment: CDR1 SQVTM and CDR2 ANQGSEA. The CDR3 runs to 12 residues. Trimming shortened V by 6 bases and J by 0 bases, and 7 bases separated the two germline ends. TCRdb called the 5' RACE reads again in MiXCR, with one record for every CDR3 protein. The sample includes 200,000 to 250,000 distinct CDR3 sequences, roughly 7% of them seen just once. This clonotype was recorded at least ten times. These same records also appear under a second study, on yellow fever vaccine responses in identical twins.

This chain connects TRBV29-1 to TRBJ2-3; no clear D gene. The TCR comes from a young woman in good health. Material: memory (CD45RO+) T cells sorted from blood. The CDR3 region is CSVQPSTDTQYF. The CDR3 bases are TGCAGCGTCCAACCAAGCACAGATACGCAGTATTTT.